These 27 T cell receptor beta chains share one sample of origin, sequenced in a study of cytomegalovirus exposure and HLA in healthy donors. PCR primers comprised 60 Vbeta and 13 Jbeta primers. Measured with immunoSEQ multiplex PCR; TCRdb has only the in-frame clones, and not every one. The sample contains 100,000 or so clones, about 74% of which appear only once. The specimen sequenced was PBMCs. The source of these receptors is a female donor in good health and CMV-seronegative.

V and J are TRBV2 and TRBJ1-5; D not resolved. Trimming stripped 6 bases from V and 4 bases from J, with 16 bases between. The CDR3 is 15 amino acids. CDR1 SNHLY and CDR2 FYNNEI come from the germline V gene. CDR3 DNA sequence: TGTGCCAGCAGCATGGGTCAGAGGGTGAATCAGCCCCAGCATTTT. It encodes CASSMGQRVNQPQHF.

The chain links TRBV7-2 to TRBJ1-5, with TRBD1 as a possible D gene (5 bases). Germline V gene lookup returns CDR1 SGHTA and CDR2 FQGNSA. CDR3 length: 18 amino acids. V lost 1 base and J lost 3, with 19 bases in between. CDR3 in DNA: TGTGCCAGCAGCTTAGATATATGGGGCAGTAGTTTCAATCAGCCCCAGCATTTT. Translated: CASSLDIWGSSFNQPQHF.

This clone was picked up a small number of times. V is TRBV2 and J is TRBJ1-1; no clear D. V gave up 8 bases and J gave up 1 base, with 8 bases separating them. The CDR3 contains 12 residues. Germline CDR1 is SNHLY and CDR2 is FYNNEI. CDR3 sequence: CASFVPNTEAFF. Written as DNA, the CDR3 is TGTGCCAGCTTCGTCCCGAACACTGAAGCTTTCTTT. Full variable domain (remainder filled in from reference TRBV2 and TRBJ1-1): EPEVTQTPSHQVTQMGQEVILRCVPISNHLYFYWYRQILGQKVEFLVSFYNNEISEKSEIFDDQFSVERPDGSNFTLKIRSTKLEDSAMYFCASFVPNTEAFFGQGTRLTVV.

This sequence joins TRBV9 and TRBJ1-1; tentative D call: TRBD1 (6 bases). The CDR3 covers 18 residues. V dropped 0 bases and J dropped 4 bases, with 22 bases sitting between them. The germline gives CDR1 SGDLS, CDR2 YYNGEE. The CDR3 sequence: CASSVGAAWAGERTEAFF. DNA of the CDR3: TGTGCCAGCAGCGTAGGGGCCGCTTGGGCAGGGGAACGCACTGAAGCTTTCTTT.

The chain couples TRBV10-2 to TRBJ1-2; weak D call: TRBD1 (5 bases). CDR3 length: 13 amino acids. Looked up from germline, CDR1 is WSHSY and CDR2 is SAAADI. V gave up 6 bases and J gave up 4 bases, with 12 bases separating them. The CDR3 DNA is TGCGCCAGCAGCAATCAGGGTTTCTATGGCTACACCTTC. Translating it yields CASSNQGFYGYTF.

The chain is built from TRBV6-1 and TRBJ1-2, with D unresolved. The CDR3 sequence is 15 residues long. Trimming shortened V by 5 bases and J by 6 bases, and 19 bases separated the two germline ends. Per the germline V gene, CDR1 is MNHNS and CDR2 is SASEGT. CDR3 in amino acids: CASSSRSMRLNGYTF. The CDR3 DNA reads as TGTGCCAGCAGTTCGCGATCTATGAGGCTAAATGGCTACACCTTC.

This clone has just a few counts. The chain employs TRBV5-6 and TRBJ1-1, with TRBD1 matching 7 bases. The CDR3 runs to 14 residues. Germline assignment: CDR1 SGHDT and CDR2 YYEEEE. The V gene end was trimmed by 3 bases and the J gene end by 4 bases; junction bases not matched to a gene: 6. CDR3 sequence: CASSSLQGITEAFF. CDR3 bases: TGTGCCAGCAGCTCTTTACAGGGGATCACTGAAGCTTTCTTT. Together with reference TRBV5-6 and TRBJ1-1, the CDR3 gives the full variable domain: DAGVTQSPTHLIKTRGQQVTLRCSPKSGHDTVSWYQQALGQGPQFIFQYYEEEERQRGNFPDRFSGHQFPNYSSELNVNALLLGDSALYLCASSSLQGITEAFFGQGTRLTVV.

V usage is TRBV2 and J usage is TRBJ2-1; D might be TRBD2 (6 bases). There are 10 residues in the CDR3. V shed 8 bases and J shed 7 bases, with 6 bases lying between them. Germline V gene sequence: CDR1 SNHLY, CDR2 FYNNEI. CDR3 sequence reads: CASAGNEQFF. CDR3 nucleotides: TGTGCCAGCGCGGGGAATGAGCAGTTCTTC.

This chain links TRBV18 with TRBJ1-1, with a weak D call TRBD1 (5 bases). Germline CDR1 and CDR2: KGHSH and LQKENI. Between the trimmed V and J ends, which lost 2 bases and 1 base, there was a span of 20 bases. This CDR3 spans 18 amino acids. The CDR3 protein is CASSPSGDRGIRNTEAFF. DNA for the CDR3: TGTGCCAGCTCACCATCGGGGGACCGCGGCATAAGGAACACTGAAGCTTTCTTT.

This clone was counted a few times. In DNA, the CDR3 is TGTGCCAGTAGTAGGGCTATGAACTACGAGCAGTACTTC. It translates to CASSRAMNYEQYF. V and J are TRBV19 and TRBJ2-7; no firm D call. V lost 4 bases, J lost 3 bases, and 10 bases lay in between. CDR1 is LNHDA, CDR2 SQIVND, per germline (reference sequence). This CDR3 has 13 residues.

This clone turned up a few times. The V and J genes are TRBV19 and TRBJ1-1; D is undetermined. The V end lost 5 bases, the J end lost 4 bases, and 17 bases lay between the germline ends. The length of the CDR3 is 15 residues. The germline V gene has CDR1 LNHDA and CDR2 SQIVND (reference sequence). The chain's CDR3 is CASSPVTPPGTEAFF. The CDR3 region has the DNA TGTGCCAGTAGTCCTGTAACCCCGCCCGGCACTGAAGCTTTCTTT.

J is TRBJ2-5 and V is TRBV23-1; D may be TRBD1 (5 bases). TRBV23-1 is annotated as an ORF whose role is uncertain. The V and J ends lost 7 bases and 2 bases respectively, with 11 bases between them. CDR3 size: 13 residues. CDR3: CASNYDRQETQYF. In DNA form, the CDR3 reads TGCGCCAGCAATTACGACAGACAAGAGACCCAGTACTTC.

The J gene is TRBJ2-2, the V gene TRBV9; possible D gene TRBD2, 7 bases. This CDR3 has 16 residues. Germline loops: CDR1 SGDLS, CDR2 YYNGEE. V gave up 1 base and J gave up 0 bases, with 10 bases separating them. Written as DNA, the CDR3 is TGTGCCAGCAGCGTATCGGGGGGCTCGAACACCGGGGAGCTGTTTTTT. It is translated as CASSVSGGSNTGELFF.

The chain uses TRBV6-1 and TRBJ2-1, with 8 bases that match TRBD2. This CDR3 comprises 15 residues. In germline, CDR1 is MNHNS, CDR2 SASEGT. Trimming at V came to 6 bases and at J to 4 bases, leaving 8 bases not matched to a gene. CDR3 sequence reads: CASSDPGGPYNEQFF. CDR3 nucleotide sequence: TGTGCCAGCAGCGATCCGGGGGGGCCATACAATGAGCAGTTCTTC.

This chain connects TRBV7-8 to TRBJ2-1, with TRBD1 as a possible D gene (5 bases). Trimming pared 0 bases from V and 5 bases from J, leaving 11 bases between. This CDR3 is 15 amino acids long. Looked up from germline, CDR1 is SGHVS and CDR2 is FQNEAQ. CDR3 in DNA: TGTGCCAGCAGCTTAGCAGGCAGGGCGGACAATGAGCAGTTCTTC. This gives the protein CASSLAGRADNEQFF.

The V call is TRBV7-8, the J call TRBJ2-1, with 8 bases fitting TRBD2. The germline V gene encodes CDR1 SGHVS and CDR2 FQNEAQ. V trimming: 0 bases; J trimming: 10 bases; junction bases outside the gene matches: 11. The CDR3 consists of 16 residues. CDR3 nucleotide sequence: TGTGCCAGCAGCTTAGCGCGTCTAGCGGGCCGTCAGGAGCAGTTCTTC. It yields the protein CASSLARLAGRQEQFF. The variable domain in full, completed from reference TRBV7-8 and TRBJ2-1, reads GAGVSQSPRYKVAKRGQDVALRCDPISGHVSLFWYQQALGQGPEFLTYFQNEAQLDKSGLPSDRFFAERPEGSVSTLKIQRTQQEDSAVYLCASSLARLAGRQEQFFGPGTRLTVL.

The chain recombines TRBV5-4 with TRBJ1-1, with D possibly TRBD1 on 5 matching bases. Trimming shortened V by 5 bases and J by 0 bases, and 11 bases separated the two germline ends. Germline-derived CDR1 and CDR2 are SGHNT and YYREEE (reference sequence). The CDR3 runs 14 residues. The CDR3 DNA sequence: TGTGCCAGCAGTGACAGCTTCCTGAACACTGAAGCTTTCTTT. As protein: CASSDSFLNTEAFF.

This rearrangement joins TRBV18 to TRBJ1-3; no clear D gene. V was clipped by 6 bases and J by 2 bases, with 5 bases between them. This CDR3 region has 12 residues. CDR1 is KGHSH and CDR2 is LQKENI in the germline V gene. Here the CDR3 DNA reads TGTGCCAGCTCCCCGGCTGGAAACACCATATATTTT. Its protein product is CASSPAGNTIYF.

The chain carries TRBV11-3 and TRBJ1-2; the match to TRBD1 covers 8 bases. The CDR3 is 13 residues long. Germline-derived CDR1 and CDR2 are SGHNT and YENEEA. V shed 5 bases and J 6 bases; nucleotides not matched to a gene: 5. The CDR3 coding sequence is TGTGCCAGCAGCCAAACGACAGGGGATGGCTACACCTTC. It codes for CASSQTTGDGYTF.

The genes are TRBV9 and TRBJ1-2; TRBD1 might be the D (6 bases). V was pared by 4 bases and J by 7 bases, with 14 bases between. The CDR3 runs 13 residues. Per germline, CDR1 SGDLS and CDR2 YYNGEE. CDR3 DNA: TGTGCCAGCAGCCCCCGGGGGGCTTCTGGCTACACCTTC. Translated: CASSPRGASGYTF.

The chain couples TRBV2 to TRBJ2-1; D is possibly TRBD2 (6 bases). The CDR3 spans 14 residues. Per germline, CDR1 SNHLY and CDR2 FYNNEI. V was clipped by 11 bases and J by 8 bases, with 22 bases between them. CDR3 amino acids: CAVREAAGSHEQFF. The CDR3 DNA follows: TGTGCCGTTCGTGAGGCTGCGGGGTCCCATGAGCAGTTCTTC.

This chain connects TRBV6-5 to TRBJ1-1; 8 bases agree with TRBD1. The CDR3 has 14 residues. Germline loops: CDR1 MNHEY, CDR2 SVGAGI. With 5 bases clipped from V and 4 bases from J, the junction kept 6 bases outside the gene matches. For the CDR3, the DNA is TGTGCCAGCAGTACGACAGGGGTAGGCACTGAAGCTTTCTTT. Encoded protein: CASSTTGVGTEAFF.

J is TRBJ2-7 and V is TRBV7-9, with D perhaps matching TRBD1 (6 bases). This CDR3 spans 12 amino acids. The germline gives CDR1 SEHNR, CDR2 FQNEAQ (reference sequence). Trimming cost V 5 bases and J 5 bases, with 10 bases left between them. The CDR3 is CASSLRQDEQYF. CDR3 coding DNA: TGTGCCAGCAGCCTTCGACAGGACGAGCAGTACTTC.

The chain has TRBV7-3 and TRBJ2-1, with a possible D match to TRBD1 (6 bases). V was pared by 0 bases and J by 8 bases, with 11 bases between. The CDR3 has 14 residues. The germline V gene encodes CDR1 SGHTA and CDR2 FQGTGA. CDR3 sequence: CASSLTGAGHEQFF. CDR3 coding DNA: TGTGCCAGCAGCTTAACGGGGGCGGGCCATGAGCAGTTCTTC. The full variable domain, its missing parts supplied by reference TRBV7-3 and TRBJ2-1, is GAGVSQTPSNKVTEKGKYVELRCDPISGHTALYWYRQSLGQGPEFLIYFQGTGAADDSGLPNDRFFAVRPEGSVSTLKIQRTERGDSAVYLCASSLTGAGHEQFFGPGTRLTVL.

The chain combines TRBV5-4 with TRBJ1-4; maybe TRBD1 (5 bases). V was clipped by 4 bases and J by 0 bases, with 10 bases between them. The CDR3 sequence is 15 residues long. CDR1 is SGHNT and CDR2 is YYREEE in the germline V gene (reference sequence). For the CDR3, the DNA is TGTGCCAGCAGCGCCTGGGGGGCAACTAATGAAAAACTGTTTTTT. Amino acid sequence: CASSAWGATNEKLFF.

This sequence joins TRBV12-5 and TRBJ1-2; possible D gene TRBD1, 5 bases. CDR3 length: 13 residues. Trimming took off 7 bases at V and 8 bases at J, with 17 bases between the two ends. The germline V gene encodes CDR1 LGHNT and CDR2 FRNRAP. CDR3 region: CASAIGGSRGYTF. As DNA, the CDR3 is TGTGCTAGTGCTATTGGGGGGTCTCGGGGCTACACCTTC.

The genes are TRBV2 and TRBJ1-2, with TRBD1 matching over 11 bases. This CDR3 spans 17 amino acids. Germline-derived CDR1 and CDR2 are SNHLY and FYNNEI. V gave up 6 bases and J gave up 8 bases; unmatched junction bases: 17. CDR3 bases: TGTGCCAGCAGCCCCCACGGACAGGGGGCGAGAGTGTCCGGCTACACCTTC. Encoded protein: CASSPHGQGARVSGYTF.